What follows are 30 T cell receptor beta chains derived from one specimen sequenced in a study of blood T cell repertoires in COVID-19. Clones were sequenced by immunoSEQ multiplex PCR, and TCRdb holds only the in-frame ones, with some missing. The sample shows 25,000 to 35,000 clones, roughly nine tenths of them seen only once. Source material: peripheral blood. These receptors originate from a human donor with active COVID-19. The donor label of this sample is uncertain.

V gene TRBV20-1 combines with J gene TRBJ2-5; tentatively, D is TRBD1 (6 bases). From germline, CDR1 is DFQATT and CDR2 SNEGSKA (reference sequence). Trimming cost V 3 bases and J 5 bases, with 13 bases left between them. This CDR3 comprises 13 residues. This CDR3 is CSASMGAWETQYF. The DNA for the CDR3 is TGCAGTGCTAGTATGGGGGCCTGGGAGACCCAGTACTTC.

This clone has a handful of counts. The chain is built from TRBV6-6 and TRBJ2-7, with a possible D match to TRBD2 (5 bases). Deletions cut 5 bases from V and 10 bases from J, with 15 bases between. There are 12 residues in the CDR3. Per germline, CDR1 MNHNY and CDR2 SVGAGI (reference sequence). The DNA for the CDR3 is TGTGCCAGCAGTCCCGACGGCGGGTACCAGTACTTC. Amino acid sequence: CASSPDGGYQYF.

The V gene is TRBV5-6, the J gene TRBJ2-7; tentative D call: TRBD1 (5 bases). Trimming removed 0 bases from V and 7 bases from J, with 11 bases in between. In germline, CDR1 is SGHDT, CDR2 YYEEEE. This CDR3 has 13 amino acids. CDR3 amino acids: CASSLEAGLEQYF. In nucleotides, the CDR3 is TGTGCCAGCAGCTTGGAGGCAGGGCTTGAGCAGTACTTC.

This sequence joins TRBV6-5 and TRBJ2-5; 8 nucleotides line up with TRBD2. Losses at the gene ends were 5 bases for V and 4 bases for J; bases not matched to a gene: 9. The V gene's germline CDR1 is MNHEY and CDR2 SVGAGI. The CDR3 loop spans 15 amino acids. As DNA, the CDR3 is TGTGCCAGCAGTCGGGGTAGCGGGGAAGGAGAGACCCAGTACTTC. Protein sequence: CASSRGSGEGETQYF.

The chain carries TRBV7-2 and TRBJ2-7; 12 nucleotides match TRBD2. V shed 4 bases and J 5 bases; nucleotides not matched to a gene: 6. Germline V gene data show CDR1 as SGHTA and CDR2 as FQGNSA. CDR3 length equals 15 residues. The CDR3 protein is CASSSIGTSGHEQYF. CDR3 DNA: TGTGCCAGCAGCTCGATCGGGACTAGCGGGCACGAGCAGTACTTC. The full variable domain, its missing parts supplied by reference TRBV7-2 and TRBJ2-7, is GAGVSQSPSNKVTEKGKDVELRCDPISGHTALYWYRQSLGQGLEFLIYFQGNSAPDKSGLPSDRFSAERTGGSVSTLTIQRTQQEDSAVYLCASSSIGTSGHEQYFGPGTRLTVT.

The V and J genes are TRBV28 and TRBJ1-5; D not certain. Germline CDR1 and CDR2: MDHEN and SYDVKM. The CDR3 is made up of 15 amino acids. Trimming shortened V by 2 bases and J by 2 bases, and 10 bases separated the two germline ends. CDR3 amino acids: CASSLGPGGNQPQHF. The DNA for the CDR3 is TGTGCCAGCAGTTTAGGGCCCGGCGGCAATCAGCCCCAGCATTTT.

V is TRBV6-4 and J is TRBJ2-1; the match to TRBD2 covers 10 bases. This CDR3 spans 16 amino acids. Trimming at V came to 4 bases and at J to 6 bases, leaving 9 bases not matched to a gene. Germline CDR1 MRHNA, CDR2 SNTAGT. The CDR3 DNA reads TGTGCCAGCAGTGGACAAGCGGGAGGGCCCCTCAATGAGCAGTTCTTC. Translated, it gives CASSGQAGGPLNEQFF.

The V gene is TRBV6-4, the J gene TRBJ2-1, with TRBD2 matching 10 bases. Looked up from germline, CDR1 is MRHNA and CDR2 is SNTAGT. The CDR3 covers 15 residues. V gave up 6 bases and J gave up 6 bases; unmatched junction bases: 8. The CDR3, as DNA: TGTGCCAGCAGCGAACTAGCGGGGAATAGCAATGAGCAGTTCTTC. It translates to CASSELAGNSNEQFF.

The chain links TRBV19 to TRBJ1-6; 9 bases are a match to TRBD1. Unmatched junction bases numbered 5, after V lost 3 bases and J lost 8 bases. This CDR3 is 15 amino acids long. Germline V lookup: CDR1 LNHDA, CDR2 SQIVND (reference sequence). The CDR3 coding sequence is TGTGCCAGTAGTATCGGGACAGGGACGCATTCACCCCTCCACTTT. This encodes CASSIGTGTHSPLHF.

In this sample, this clone turned up once. The chain joins TRBV21-1 to TRBJ1-2; the table assigns TRBD1, which was not confirmed against the DNA. TRBV21-1 is a pseudogene segment. The CDR3 is 18 residues long. CDR3 nucleotides: TGTGCCAGCAGCATCCGACGGACAGGGGGCTTATGGATCTATGGCTACACCTTC. Translated, it gives CASSIRRTGGLWIYGYTF.

J is TRBJ2-6 and V is TRBV6-6, with 7 positions matching TRBD1. The CDR3 has 18 residues. The junction had 12 bases not matched to a gene; V was cut back by 5 bases and J by 2 bases. The germline V gene encodes CDR1 MNHNY and CDR2 SVGAGI (reference sequence). The CDR3 loop is CASSRQGLALAGANVLTF. CDR3 in DNA: TGTGCCAGCAGTCGACAGGGATTGGCCTTGGCTGGGGCCAACGTCCTGACTTTC.

Only one count was recorded for this clone. The CDR3 here is CASSLGLATVNEQYF. DNA of the CDR3: TGTGCCAGCAGCTTGGGCTTAGCCACGGTCAACGAGCAGTACTTC. The chain joins TRBV5-4 to TRBJ2-7; no clear D gene. With 0 bases removed from V and 5 bases from J, the gap between germline ends came to 15 bases. Germline V gene data show CDR1 as SGHNT and CDR2 as YYREEE (reference sequence). The CDR3 sequence is 15 residues long. The complete variable domain, with remaining parts taken from reference TRBV5-4 and TRBJ2-7, reads ETGVTQSPTHLIKTRGQQVTLRCSSQSGHNTVSWYQQALGQGPQFIFQYYREEENGRGNFPPRFSGLQFPNYSSELNVNALELDDSALYLCASSLGLATVNEQYFGPGTRLTVT.

The rearrangement links TRBV7-9 to TRBJ1-1; TRBD1 might be the D (6 bases). The V and J ends lost 2 bases and 4 bases respectively, with 11 bases between them. Germline assignment: CDR1 SEHNR and CDR2 FQNEAQ (reference sequence). The CDR3 length is 14 residues. The CDR3 is CASSLIRGGTEAFF. The CDR3 DNA reads TGTGCCAGCAGCTTAATTAGAGGGGGCACTGAAGCTTTCTTT.

The chain has TRBV29-1 and TRBJ2-7, with 9 bases that match TRBD1. The CDR3 spans 15 residues. The ends lost 2 bases at V and 0 bases at J; junction bases unmatched: 5. CDR1 and CDR2 from the germline V gene are SQVTM and ANQGSEA. CDR3 in DNA: TGCAGCGTTGAAAGACAGGGGGGATCCTCCTACGAGCAGTACTTC. As protein: CSVERQGGSSYEQYF.

This chain connects TRBV7-8 to TRBJ1-5, with D possibly being TRBD1 (6 bases). Trimming shortened V by 2 bases and J by 0 bases, and 8 bases separated the two germline ends. Looked up from germline, CDR1 is SGHVS and CDR2 is FQNEAQ. This CDR3 region has 15 residues. CDR3 protein: CASSLRDISNQPQHF. CDR3 in DNA: TGTGCCAGCAGCTTAAGGGACATTAGCAATCAGCCCCAGCATTTT.

The chain has TRBV7-2 and TRBJ2-1, with 9 bases identical to TRBD2. This CDR3 spans 16 amino acids. Germline-derived CDR1 and CDR2 are SGHTA and FQGNSA. Trimming at V came to 5 bases and at J to 3 bases, leaving 8 bases not matched to a gene. The DNA for the CDR3 is TGTGCCAGCAGCCCCATTAGCGGGAGTTACTACAATGAGCAGTTCTTC. Its translation: CASSPISGSYYNEQFF.

This clone was seen only a few times. The chain is built from TRBV3-1 (or the pseudogene TRBV3-2) and TRBJ1-6; 8 bases agree with TRBD1. Germline assignment: CDR1 LGHDT and CDR2 YNNKEL (reference sequence). The V gene end was trimmed by 4 bases and the J gene end by 10 bases; junction bases not matched to a gene: 6. CDR3 length: 14 residues. The CDR3 reads CASSPDRDWSPLHF. CDR3 DNA sequence: TGTGCCAGCAGCCCGGACAGGGATTGGTCACCCCTCCACTTT.

The rearrangement links TRBV5-1 to TRBJ2-7; no clear D. This CDR3 has 16 residues. The germline CDR1 and CDR2 sequences are SGHRS and YFSETQ. V was cut by 4 bases and J by 0 bases, with 17 bases left in between. In nucleotides, the CDR3 is TGCGCCAGCAGCCCCGCTCCTCCCGCCAGCTCCTACGAGCAGTACTTC. It specifies CASSPAPPASSYEQYF.

The CDR3 loop is CASSMTGWGNQPQHF. CDR3 nucleotide sequence: TGTGCCAGTAGTATGACAGGATGGGGCAATCAGCCCCAGCATTTT. The chain has TRBV19 and TRBJ1-5, with D possibly matching TRBD1 (6 bases). The CDR3 consists of 15 residues. Between the trimmed V and J ends, which lost 3 bases and 2 bases, there was a span of 11 bases. CDR1 and CDR2 (germline): LNHDA, SQIVND (reference sequence).

This chain links TRBV5-6 with TRBJ2-5; TRBD2 might be the D (6 bases). V gave up 3 bases and J gave up 3 bases, with 15 bases separating them. This CDR3 spans 15 amino acids. Germline CDR1 and CDR2: SGHDT and YYEEEE. DNA of the CDR3: TGTGCCAGCAGCTCCCTTTCGGGGGTTAAAGAGACCCAGTACTTC. It yields the protein CASSSLSGVKETQYF. Based on the CDR3 plus reference TRBV5-6 and TRBJ2-5, the full variable domain is DAGVTQSPTHLIKTRGQQVTLRCSPKSGHDTVSWYQQALGQGPQFIFQYYEEEERQRGNFPDRFSGHQFPNYSSELNVNALLLGDSALYLCASSSLSGVKETQYFGPGTRLLVL.

The chain links TRBV12-2 to TRBJ2-1; the table names TRBD1, a call not compared with the DNA. TRBV12-2 is marked as a pseudogene. The CDR3 runs 16 residues. CDR3: CASRFTASRMDNEQFF. In DNA, the CDR3 is TGTGCAAGTCGCTTTACAGCCAGCCGGATGGACAATGAGCAGTTCTTC.

The chain uses TRBV4-1 and TRBJ2-1, with TRBD2 matching 10 bases. Germline V lookup: CDR1 MGHRA, CDR2 YSYEKL. Germline trimming cut 0 bases from V and 6 bases from J; bases unmatched to any gene: 2. The CDR3 loop spans 15 amino acids. CDR3 protein: CASSQDSGGPNEQFF. The CDR3 DNA reads as TGCGCCAGCAGCCAAGATAGCGGGGGGCCCAATGAGCAGTTCTTC.

The CDR3 is CASSSGRSAHEQYF. In nucleotides, the CDR3 is TGTGCCAGCAGCTCCGGGAGATCAGCCCACGAGCAGTACTTC. This sequence joins TRBV3-1 (or the pseudogene TRBV3-2) and TRBJ2-7; the D gene is possibly TRBD2 (6 bases). The germline V gene encodes CDR1 LGHDT and CDR2 YNNKEL (reference sequence). Trimming cost V 5 bases and J 5 bases, with 16 bases left between them. The CDR3 runs to 14 residues.

The gene calls are TRBV3-1 (or the pseudogene TRBV3-2) and TRBJ1-6, with TRBD1 identical over 7 bases. CDR3 length: 15 amino acids. Germline CDR1 is LGHDT and CDR2 is YNNKEL (reference sequence). After removal of 4 bases from V and 6 bases from J, the junction contained 6 bases not matched to a gene. The CDR3 loop reads CASSPRQGFNSPLHF. The CDR3 nucleotides read TGTGCCAGCAGCCCGAGACAGGGCTTTAATTCACCCCTCCACTTT.

The chain combines TRBV7-2 with TRBJ2-7; TRBD2 aligns across 9 bases. The germline V gene has CDR1 SGHTA and CDR2 FQGNSA. The CDR3 totals 15 residues. The ends lost 1 base at V and 7 bases at J; junction bases unmatched: 8. The CDR3 DNA sequence: TGTGCCAGCAGCTTAGGCGGGAGGGGCACGGGGGAGCAGTACTTC. This encodes CASSLGGRGTGEQYF.

CDR3 sequence reads: CASSLVGERGITQYF. The CDR3 DNA sequence: TGCGCCAGCAGCTTGGTCGGGGAGCGGGGTATAACGCAGTATTTT. The chain carries TRBV5-1 and TRBJ2-3; 7 positions match TRBD2. With 0 bases clipped from V and 9 bases from J, the junction kept 10 bases outside the gene matches. Looked up from germline, CDR1 is SGHRS and CDR2 is YFSETQ. This CDR3 is 15 amino acids long.

V is TRBV6-5 and J is TRBJ1-4; TRBD1 matches at 7 bases. The ends lost 2 bases at V and 6 bases at J; junction bases unmatched: 6. The CDR3 spans 15 residues. CDR1 and CDR2 from the germline V gene are MNHEY and SVGAGI. CDR3 sequence reads: CASSYGTEGDEKLFF. The CDR3 DNA is TGTGCCAGCAGTTACGGGACAGAGGGGGATGAAAAACTGTTTTTT.

V is TRBV7-6 and J is TRBJ2-7, with 13 bases lining up with TRBD2. The germline V gene encodes CDR1 SGHVS and CDR2 FNYEAQ. The CDR3 is 16 residues long. Trimming cost V 1 base and J 7 bases; bases outside gene matches: 7. CDR3 DNA: TGTGCCAGCAGCTTAGATCCGGGACTAGCGGGATATGAGCAGTACTTC. Translated: CASSLDPGLAGYEQYF.

Only one count was recorded for this clone. This chain connects TRBV5-1 to TRBJ2-2; TRBD2 is a possible D gene (5 bases). From germline, CDR1 is SGHRS and CDR2 YFSETQ. The CDR3 is 16 amino acids. V was clipped by 0 bases and J by 4 bases, with 13 bases between them. CDR3 loop: CASSLGIGVGTGELFF. The CDR3 DNA follows: TGCGCCAGCAGCTTGGGCATCGGGGTTGGCACCGGGGAGCTGTTTTTT.

This clone was detected once. The V call is TRBV18, the J call TRBJ2-2; 7 nucleotides line up with TRBD2. The J segment lost 5 bases and the V segment lost 3 bases, leaving 6 bases of the junction unmatched. This CDR3 is 15 amino acids long. The V gene's germline CDR1 is KGHSH and CDR2 LQKENI. The CDR3 region has the DNA TGTGCCAGCTCACCGAAACTAGCGCAAACCGGGGAGCTGTTTTTT. It is translated as CASSPKLAQTGELFF.